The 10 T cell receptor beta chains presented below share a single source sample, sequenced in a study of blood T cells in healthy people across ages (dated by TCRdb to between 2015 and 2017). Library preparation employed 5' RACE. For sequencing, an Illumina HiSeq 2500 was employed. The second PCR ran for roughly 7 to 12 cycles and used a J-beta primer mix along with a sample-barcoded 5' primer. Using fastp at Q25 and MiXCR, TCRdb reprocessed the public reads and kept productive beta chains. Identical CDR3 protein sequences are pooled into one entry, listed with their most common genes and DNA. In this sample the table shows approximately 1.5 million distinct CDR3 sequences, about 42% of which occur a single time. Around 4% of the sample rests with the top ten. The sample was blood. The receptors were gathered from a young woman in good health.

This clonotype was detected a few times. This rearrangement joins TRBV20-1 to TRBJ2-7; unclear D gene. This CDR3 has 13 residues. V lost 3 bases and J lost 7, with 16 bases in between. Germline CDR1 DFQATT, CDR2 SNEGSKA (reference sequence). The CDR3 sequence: CSASGLNYNEQYF. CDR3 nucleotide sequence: TGCAGTGCTAGCGGCCTCAATTACAATGAGCAGTACTTC.

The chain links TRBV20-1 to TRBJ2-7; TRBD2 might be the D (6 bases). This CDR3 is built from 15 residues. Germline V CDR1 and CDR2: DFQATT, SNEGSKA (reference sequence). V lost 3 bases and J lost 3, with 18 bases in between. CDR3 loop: CSARGLDILYYEQYF. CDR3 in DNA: TGCAGTGCTAGGGGACTGGACATTTTATACTACGAGCAGTACTTC.

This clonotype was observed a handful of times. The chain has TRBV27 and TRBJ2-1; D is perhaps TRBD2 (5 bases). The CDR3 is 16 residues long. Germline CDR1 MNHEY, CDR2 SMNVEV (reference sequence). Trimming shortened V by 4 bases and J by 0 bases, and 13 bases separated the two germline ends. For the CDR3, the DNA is TGTGCCAGCAGTTACTTAGCGTTTAGCTCCTACAATGAGCAGTTCTTC. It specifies CASSYLAFSSYNEQFF.

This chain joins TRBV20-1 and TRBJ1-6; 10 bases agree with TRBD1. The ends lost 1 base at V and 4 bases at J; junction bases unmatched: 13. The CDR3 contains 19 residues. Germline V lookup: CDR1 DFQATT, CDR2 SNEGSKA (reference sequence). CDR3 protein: CSARVGGQGFPFYNSPLHF. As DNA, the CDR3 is TGCAGTGCTAGAGTGGGGGGACAGGGGTTTCCTTTTTATAATTCACCCCTCCACTTT.

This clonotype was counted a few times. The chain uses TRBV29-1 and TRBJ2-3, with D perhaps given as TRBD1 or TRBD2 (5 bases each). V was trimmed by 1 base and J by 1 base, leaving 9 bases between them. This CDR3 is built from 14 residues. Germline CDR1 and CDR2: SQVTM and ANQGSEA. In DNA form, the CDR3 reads TGCAGCGTTGAAGGCAGGGACGGCACAGATACGCAGTATTTT. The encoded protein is CSVEGRDGTDTQYF.

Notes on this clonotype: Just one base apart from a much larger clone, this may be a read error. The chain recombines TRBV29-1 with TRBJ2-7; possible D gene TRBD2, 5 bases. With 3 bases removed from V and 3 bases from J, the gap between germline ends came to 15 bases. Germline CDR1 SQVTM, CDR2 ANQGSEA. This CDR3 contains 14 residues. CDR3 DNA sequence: TGCAGCGTTGAGGAAGCGGCACCAAACTACGAGCAGTACTTC. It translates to CSVEEAAPNYEQYF.

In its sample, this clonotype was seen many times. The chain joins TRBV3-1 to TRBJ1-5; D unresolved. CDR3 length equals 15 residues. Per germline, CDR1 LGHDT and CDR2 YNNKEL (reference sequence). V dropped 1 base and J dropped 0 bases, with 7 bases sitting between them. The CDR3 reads CASSQGTVSNQPQHF. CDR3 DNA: TGTGCCAGCAGCCAAGGGACGGTTAGCAATCAGCCCCAGCATTTT. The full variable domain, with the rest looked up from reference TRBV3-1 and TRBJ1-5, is DTAVSQTPKYLVTQMGNDKSIKCEQNLGHDTMYWYKQDSKKFLKIMFSYNNKELIINETVPNRFSPKSPDKAHLNLHINSLELGDSAVYFCASSQGTVSNQPQHFGDGTRLSIL.

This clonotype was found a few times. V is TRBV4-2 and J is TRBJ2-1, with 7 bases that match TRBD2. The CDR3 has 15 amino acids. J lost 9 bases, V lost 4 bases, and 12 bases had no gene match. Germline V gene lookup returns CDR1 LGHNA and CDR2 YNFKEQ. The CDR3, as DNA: TGTGCCAGCAGCCCCTTCTTGGGGGGAGGGCCTGAGCAGTTCTTC. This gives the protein CASSPFLGGGPEQFF.

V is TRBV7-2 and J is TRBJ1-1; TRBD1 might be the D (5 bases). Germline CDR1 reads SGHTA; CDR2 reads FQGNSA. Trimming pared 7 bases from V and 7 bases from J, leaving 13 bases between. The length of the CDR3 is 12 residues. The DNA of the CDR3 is TGTGCCAGCAATAACGCCGGGGGTGAAGCTTTCTTT. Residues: CASNNAGGEAFF.

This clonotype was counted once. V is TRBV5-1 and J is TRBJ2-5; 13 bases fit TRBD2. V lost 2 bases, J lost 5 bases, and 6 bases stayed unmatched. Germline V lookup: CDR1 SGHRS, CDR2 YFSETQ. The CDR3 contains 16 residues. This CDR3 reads CASSLGLAGDFETQYF. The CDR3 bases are TGCGCCAGCAGCTTAGGACTAGCGGGAGATTTTGAGACCCAGTACTTC.